This TCR beta chain was observed in a study of Graves' ophthalmopathy and Graves' hyperthyroidism. This clonotype was recorded at least ten times. Its target is unknown. The V end was cut by 1 base, the J end by 4 bases, with 10 bases between. In germline, CDR1 is LGHNT, CDR2 FRNRAP. The CDR3 contains 15 residues. Exclusion covered patients with other autoimmune diseases or uncontrolled infections (as well as pregnancy or lactation). Amplification targeted the TCR beta CDR3 regions, with RNA transcripts as the source material. HTBI primers served in a first-round RT-PCR, which a second-round multiplex PCR followed. Using its own MiXCR run on the multiplex PCR reads, TCRdb lists one record per CDR3 protein. The sample holds about half a million distinct CDR3 sequences; about an eighth are singletons and the top ten take 8% to 10%. Study-wide results and caveats: The model predicted progression of ophthalmopathy with a sensitivity of roughly 66%, and its specificity was 72% to 80%.

The sequence derives from a woman under 40 with Graves' ophthalmopathy. The source material was blood. The chain joins TRBV12-5 to TRBJ2-2, with no clear D. CDR3 sequence (DNA): TGTGCTAGTGGTTTGGACTTAGTCGGCACCGGGGAGCTGTTTTTT. This sequence encodes CASGLDLVGTGELFF.